These T cell receptor beta chains were read from a single sample in a study of blood T cell repertoires in COVID-19. Sequencing used immunoSEQ multiplex PCR; TCRdb keeps in-frame clones, though not all of them. The sample gives about 150,000 clones, 75% to 90% of which show up once; 0.45% to 0.6% is in the top ten. Specimen: peripheral blood. The receptors stem from a man aged 55 to 70 with acute or convalescent COVID-19. Each CDR3 is given with its conserved first and last residue.

V gene: TRBV7-3; J gene: TRBJ2-1; CDR3 protein: CASSLFSSSYNEQFF
V gene: TRBV5-6; J gene: TRBJ1-1; CDR3 protein: CASSFVAGHMNTEAFF
V gene: TRBV5-1; J gene: TRBJ1-1; CDR3 protein: CASTEQGVTEAFF
V gene: TRBV5-1; J gene: TRBJ1-4; CDR3 protein: CASSGGRTNEKLFF
V gene: TRBV15; J gene: TRBJ1-4; CDR3 protein: CATSRDIANEKLFF
V gene: TRBV6-5; J gene: TRBJ2-7; CDR3 protein: CASSYGGWNRANEQYF
V gene: TRBV6-5; J gene: TRBJ1-2; CDR3 protein: CASRRTGLSEVGYTF
V gene: TRBV24-1; J gene: TRBJ2-7; CDR3 protein: CATSDPWDRRDEQYF
V gene: TRBV4-1; J gene: TRBJ2-2; CDR3 protein: CASSQAISVPGELFF
V gene: TRBV18; J gene: TRBJ2-5; CDR3 protein: CASSPTTAGGGETQYF
V gene: TRBV9; J gene: TRBJ1-5; CDR3 protein: CASSAGGGQPQHF
V gene: TRBV4-2; J gene: TRBJ2-2; CDR3 protein: CASRRGPGHTGELFF
V gene: TRBV6-2/TRBV6-3; J gene: TRBJ1-5; CDR3 protein: CASSGTGGNSNQPQHF
V gene: TRBV7-2; J gene: TRBJ1-5; CDR3 protein: CASARYNQPQHF
V gene: TRBV5-4; J gene: TRBJ2-1; CDR3 protein: CASSLAVGQEQFF
V gene: TRBV6-5; J gene: TRBJ1-3; CDR3 protein: CASMERRTIYF
V gene: TRBV5-6; J gene: TRBJ2-2; CDR3 protein: CASTPSGPTGELFF
V gene: TRBV18; J gene: TRBJ1-6; CDR3 protein: CASSPPRGGGNSPLHF
V gene: TRBV19; J gene: TRBJ2-3; CDR3 protein: CASSITGPSVDTQYF
V gene: TRBV7-9; J gene: TRBJ1-6; CDR3 protein: CASSLGGQRGNSPLHF
V gene: TRBV10-3; J gene: TRBJ2-3; CDR3 protein: CAISESRGSTDTQYF
V gene: TRBV2; J gene: TRBJ2-4; CDR3 protein: CASSLRTSGPLAKNIQYF
V gene: TRBV5-5; J gene: TRBJ2-1; CDR3 protein: CASRHQGAVEQFF
V gene: TRBV6-5; J gene: TRBJ1-4; CDR3 protein: CASSQTTGLGKLFF
V gene: TRBV6-5; J gene: TRBJ2-5; CDR3 protein: CATVAGGQTQYF
V gene: TRBV5-4; J gene: TRBJ2-2; CDR3 protein: CASSLDAVLDTGELFF
V gene: TRBV5-1; J gene: TRBJ2-5; CDR3 protein: CASSRGTARETQYF
V gene: TRBV19; J gene: TRBJ1-1; CDR3 protein: CASSIWGQNTEAFF
V gene: TRBV28; J gene: TRBJ2-6; CDR3 protein: CASNSRYGANVLTF
V gene: TRBV10-3; J gene: TRBJ1-3; CDR3 protein: CATLRDGSSGNTIYF
V gene: TRBV5-8; J gene: TRBJ1-4; CDR3 protein: CASSSARQGRSEKLFF
V gene: TRBV6-4; J gene: TRBJ1-3; CDR3 protein: CASSELGQTGNTIYF
V gene: TRBV30; J gene: TRBJ1-4; CDR3 protein: CAWSGTGAEKLFF